These 26 T cell receptor beta chains originate from one sample sequenced in a study of blood T cell repertoires in COVID-19. The data were produced by immunoSEQ multiplex PCR, yet TCRdb's version contains in-frame clones alone and is incomplete. There are approximately 300,000 clones in the sample; 85% occur only once, and under 2% lies in the top ten. The sample comprised PBMCs or T cells enriched from blood (not recorded which). Every receptor here comes from a woman aged 25 to 39 who had been exposed to COVID-19.

This chain uses TRBV7-9 with TRBJ2-2; D unclear. Germline V gene data show CDR1 as SEHNR and CDR2 as FQNEAQ (reference sequence). Trimming pared 5 bases from V and 3 bases from J, leaving 13 bases between. The CDR3 is 15 amino acids. Here the CDR3 DNA reads TGTGCCAGCAGCCTAAACGCGGTGGACACCGGGGAGCTGTTTTTT. It specifies CASSLNAVDTGELFF.

At least ten counts were recorded for this clone. The genes are TRBV6-5 and TRBJ1-1; 8 bases align to TRBD1. CDR3 length: 13 amino acids. With 8 bases clipped from V and 3 bases from J, the junction kept 5 bases outside the gene matches. CDR1 and CDR2 from the germline V gene are MNHEY and SVGAGI. The CDR3 loop reads CASLPDRDTEAFF. CDR3 nucleotides: TGTGCCAGCCTCCCGGACAGGGACACTGAAGCTTTCTTT.

The CDR3 sequence: CASSQSGGASIGVETQYF. The CDR3 DNA sequence: TGCGCCAGCAGCCAAAGCGGGGGGGCCTCGATTGGGGTAGAGACCCAGTACTTC. V usage is TRBV4-1 and J usage is TRBJ2-5; 10 bases are shared with TRBD2. The V gene's germline CDR1 is MGHRA and CDR2 YSYEKL. After removal of 2 bases from V and 4 bases from J, the junction contained 13 bases not matched to a gene. This CDR3 spans 18 amino acids.

The rearrangement joins TRBV28 to TRBJ2-5; 7 positions agree with TRBD2. CDR1 and CDR2 from the germline V gene are MDHEN and SYDVKM. V gave up 6 bases and J gave up 5 bases; unmatched junction bases: 9. The CDR3 sequence is 14 residues long. The CDR3 nucleotides are TGTGCCAGCAGCCTCTGGGGGGGACGGGAGACCCAGTACTTC. Its translation: CASSLWGGRETQYF.

V and J are TRBV27 and TRBJ2-1; 7 bases fit TRBD1. The germline gives CDR1 MNHEY, CDR2 SMNVEV (reference sequence). With 7 bases clipped from V and 6 bases from J, the junction kept 6 bases outside the gene matches. CDR3 length equals 13 residues. CDR3 residues: CASKQGWLNEQFF. The CDR3 bases are TGTGCCAGCAAACAGGGGTGGCTCAATGAGCAGTTCTTC.

The chain has TRBV4-2 and TRBJ1-4; TRBD1 matches 7 bases. After removal of 3 bases from V and 6 bases from J, the junction contained 16 bases not matched to a gene. Germline loops: CDR1 LGHNA, CDR2 YNFKEQ. This CDR3 has 18 amino acids. For the CDR3, the DNA is TGTGCCAGCAGCCAGGCGACAGGGAATTCGGCGTACGATGAAAAACTGTTTTTT. It yields the protein CASSQATGNSAYDEKLFF.

A single count supports this clone. The chain recombines TRBV2 with TRBJ2-3; TRBD2 matches at 8 bases. Germline V gene sequence: CDR1 SNHLY, CDR2 FYNNEI. Germline trimming cut 4 bases from V and 1 base from J; bases unmatched to any gene: 7. The CDR3 spans 16 residues. CDR3 nucleotide sequence: TGTGCCAGCAGTGTTGGTCCAGCGGGGGGCACAGATACGCAGTATTTT. As protein: CASSVGPAGGTDTQYF.

This chain joins TRBV6-2 or TRBV6-3 and TRBJ1-2; 7 nucleotides align to TRBD1. This CDR3 is built from 15 residues. Trimming cost V 2 bases and J 7 bases; bases outside gene matches: 10. Per germline, CDR1 MNHEY and CDR2 SVGEGT. CDR3 nucleotides: TGTGCCAGCAGTTACGTCCCGGCAGGGGGGATTGGCTACACCTTC. Protein product: CASSYVPAGGIGYTF.

A remark on this clone: The same CDR3 is also encoded by other DNA sequences in this sample. The chain recombines TRBV19 with TRBJ2-1; 12 nucleotides align to TRBD2. With 4 bases clipped from V and 4 bases from J, the junction kept 8 bases outside the gene matches. Per germline, CDR1 LNHDA and CDR2 SQIVND (reference sequence). This CDR3 region has 17 residues. The CDR3 nucleotides are TGTGCCAGTAGTACACAGACTAGCGGGAGACGATACAATGAGCAGTTCTTC. This encodes CASSTQTSGRRYNEQFF.

A few counts support this clone. The chain recombines TRBV27 with TRBJ2-6; 8 bases fit TRBD1. This CDR3 is 19 amino acids long. Germline loops: CDR1 MNHEY, CDR2 SMNVEV (reference sequence). The junction had 10 bases not matched to a gene; V was cut back by 1 base and J by 2 bases. The CDR3 nucleotides read TGTGCCAGCAGTTTATTCCGGACAGGGTCGTACGCTGGGGCCAACGTCCTGACTTTC. Protein product: CASSLFRTGSYAGANVLTF.

This chain's CDR3 is CASSSPGQVISNTEAFF. CDR3 sequence (DNA): TGTGCCAGCAGCTCGCCGGGACAGGTGATTTCGAACACTGAAGCTTTCTTT. The chain joins TRBV7-8 to TRBJ1-1, with 8 bases fitting TRBD1. Losses at the gene ends were 4 bases for V and 1 base for J; bases not matched to a gene: 11. This CDR3 comprises 17 residues. Germline values: CDR1 SGHVS, CDR2 FQNEAQ. The full variable domain, rest sourced from reference TRBV7-8 and TRBJ1-1, is GAGVSQSPRYKVAKRGQDVALRCDPISGHVSLFWYQQALGQGPEFLTYFQNEAQLDKSGLPSDRFFAERPEGSVSTLKIQRTQQEDSAVYLCASSSPGQVISNTEAFFGQGTRLTVV.

The chain has TRBV6-1 and TRBJ1-3; D is perhaps TRBD1 (5 bases). The CDR3 length is 14 residues. Germline-derived CDR1 and CDR2 are MNHNS and SASEGT. V was shortened by 1 base and J by 2 bases, with 6 bases between the two germline ends. CDR3 residues: CASSEGGAGNTIYF. The CDR3 DNA reads TGTGCCAGCAGTGAAGGGGGGGCTGGAAACACCATATATTTT.

V usage is TRBV6-2 or TRBV6-3 and J usage is TRBJ1-5; no firm D call. V lost 2 bases and J 7 bases, leaving 12 bases between the germline ends. There are 14 residues in the CDR3. Germline assignment: CDR1 MNHEY and CDR2 SVGEGT. The CDR3 here is CASSYLGVGQPQHF. The CDR3 region has the DNA TGTGCCAGCAGTTACCTCGGGGTGGGACAGCCCCAGCATTTT.

V and J are TRBV29-1 and TRBJ1-2; a possible D gene is TRBD1 (5 bases). Trimming cost V 1 base and J 8 bases, with 14 bases left between them. Germline V CDR1 and CDR2: SQVTM, ANQGSEA. This CDR3 contains 13 residues. The CDR3 protein is CSVEGPGVGGYTF. Here the CDR3 DNA reads TGCAGCGTTGAAGGCCCGGGGGTTGGCGGCTACACCTTC.

The rearrangement links TRBV21-1 to TRBJ1-6; the tabulated D call, TRBD1, remains unverified against the DNA. TRBV21-1 is a pseudogene segment. The CDR3 totals 15 residues. DNA of the CDR3: TGTGCCAGCGTGGGGGACAAGGTTTATAATTCACCCCTCCACTTT. Its protein product is CASVGDKVYNSPLHF.

This chain joins TRBV5-1 and TRBJ2-7, with D perhaps TRBD1 (6 bases). Germline CDR1 and CDR2: SGHRS and YFSETQ. The CDR3 is 14 residues long. V gave up 4 bases and J gave up 0 bases, with 11 bases separating them. This CDR3 reads CASSPRQDSYEQYF. The CDR3 DNA sequence: TGCGCCAGCAGCCCCCGACAGGACTCCTACGAGCAGTACTTC.

This clone is a singleton in its sample. The chain combines TRBV7-9 with TRBJ1-4; TRBD1 is a possible D gene (5 bases). Germline CDR1 and CDR2: SEHNR and FQNEAQ (reference sequence). The CDR3 spans 16 residues. Trimming removed 5 bases at V and 0 bases at J, with 13 bases between. CDR3 in DNA: TGTGCCAGCAGCCCACCGCGGGGGGCAACTAATGAAAAACTGTTTTTT. Translating gives CASSPPRGATNEKLFF.

J is TRBJ1-3 and V is TRBV20-1; no firm D call. Germline V gives CDR1 DFQATT, CDR2 SNEGSKA (reference sequence). CDR3 length: 13 amino acids. V dropped 6 bases and J dropped 0 bases, with 9 bases sitting between them. The chain's CDR3 is CSASASSGNTIYF. The DNA of the CDR3 is TGCAGTGCCAGTGCTAGCTCTGGAAACACCATATATTTT.

This chain connects TRBV19 to TRBJ1-1; 9 bases match TRBD1. CDR1 LNHDA and CDR2 SQIVND come from the germline V gene (reference sequence). The ends lost 10 bases at V and 1 base at J; junction bases unmatched: 7. CDR3 length: 14 amino acids. The CDR3 loop reads CAIRDRDKNTEAFF. CDR3 in DNA: TGTGCCATCCGGGACAGGGATAAGAACACTGAAGCTTTCTTT.

V usage is TRBV28 and J usage is TRBJ1-6; TRBD1 aligns across 7 bases. The J segment lost 9 bases and the V segment lost 5 bases, leaving 7 bases of the junction unmatched. Germline V gene sequence: CDR1 MDHEN, CDR2 SYDVKM. This CDR3 region has 14 residues. This CDR3 reads CASSTPGGTSPLHF. The CDR3 DNA sequence: TGTGCCAGCAGTACCCCAGGGGGAACTTCACCCCTCCACTTT. The full variable domain, completed using reference TRBV28 and TRBJ1-6, is DVKVTQSSRYLVKRTGEKVFLECVQDMDHENMFWYRQDPGLGLRLIYFSYDVKMKEKGDIPEGYSVSREKKERFSLILESASTNQTSMYLCASSTPGGTSPLHFGNGTRLTVT.

The gene calls are TRBV7-8 and TRBJ1-2; D might be TRBD1 (6 bases). Germline CDR1 is SGHVS and CDR2 is FQNEAQ. V lost 1 base to trimming and J lost 7 bases, with 19 bases between them. The CDR3 contains 16 residues. The CDR3 DNA sequence: TGTGCCAGCAGCTTAGTGAGCGGCAGGGGAACGAGTGGCTACACCTTC. Translation: CASSLVSGRGTSGYTF.

This sequence joins TRBV7-9 and TRBJ1-1, with a tentative D call TRBD1 (6 bases). Trimming took off 5 bases at V and 4 bases at J, with 14 bases between the two ends. The germline V gene has CDR1 SEHNR and CDR2 FQNEAQ (reference sequence). CDR3 length: 14 amino acids. The CDR3 region has the DNA TGTGCCAGCAGCGCAACGACCAGGGGCACTGAAGCTTTCTTT. Its protein is CASSATTRGTEAFF.

On this clone: Compared with germline, one end of the junction differs, possibly owing to a read error. V and J are TRBV18 and TRBJ2-1, with TRBD2 matching 15 bases. From germline, CDR1 is KGHSH and CDR2 LQKENI. The CDR3 contains 18 residues. CDR3 sequence: CASSPNDGTSGRYSEQFF. CDR3 DNA: TGTGCCAGCTCACCGAACGACGGGACTAGCGGGAGGTACAGTGAGCAGTTCTTC.

The chain joins TRBV5-1 to TRBJ2-1, with D maybe TRBD1 (6 bases). The germline gives CDR1 SGHRS, CDR2 YFSETQ. This CDR3 comprises 14 residues. Trimming pared 1 base from V and 3 bases from J, leaving 8 bases between. For the CDR3, the DNA is TGCGCCAGCAGCTTGATACAGGGCTACAATGAGCAGTTCTTC. It codes for CASSLIQGYNEQFF.

J is TRBJ2-4 and V is TRBV19; D perhaps matches TRBD1 (6 bases). The CDR3 spans 15 residues. V dropped 8 bases and J dropped 7 bases, with 21 bases sitting between them. Germline-derived CDR1 and CDR2 are LNHDA and SQIVND (reference sequence). The CDR3 DNA reads TGTGCCAGTTCGGTAGGGCAGGGGAGTTTTAACATTCAGTACTTC. This codes for CASSVGQGSFNIQYF. Full variable domain (rest looked up from reference TRBV19 and TRBJ2-4): DGGITQSPKYLFRKEGQNVTLSCEQNLNHDAMYWYRQDPGQGLRLIYYSQIVNDFQKGDIAEGYSVSREKKESFPLTVTSAQKNPTAFYLCASSVGQGSFNIQYFGAGTRLSVL.

The V and J genes are TRBV5-4 and TRBJ2-3; no definite D call. Trimming removed 1 base at V and 2 bases at J, with 2 bases between. The CDR3 runs 12 residues. In germline, CDR1 is SGHNT, CDR2 YYREEE (reference sequence). CDR3 DNA sequence: TGTGCCAGCAGCTTGCACACAGATACGCAGTATTTT. As protein: CASSLHTDTQYF.